This TCR beta chain was documented in a study of blood T cell repertoires in COVID-19. Germline values: CDR1 ENHRY, CDR2 SYGVKD. CDR3 size: 15 residues. Trimming left V 3 bases short and J 4 bases short, with 15 bases between. Clones were sequenced by immunoSEQ multiplex PCR, and TCRdb holds only the in-frame ones, with some missing. The repertoire has 150,000 to 200,000 clones, around 80% of them found once; the top ten carry about 11%. This sequence joins TRBV10-3 and TRBJ1-2; tentative D call: TRBD1 (6 bases). This TCR came from a man between 45 and 60 years old who had recovered from COVID-19. The sequencing sample was made of PBMCs or T cells enriched from blood (not recorded which). As DNA, the CDR3 is TGTGCCATCAGTGATACGGTGCAGGGGTCCTATGGCTACACCTTC. Its translation: CAISDTVQGSYGYTF.